The next 28 T cell receptor beta chains were all read from a single sample in a study of blood T cells in healthy people across ages. Combining a sample-barcoded 5' primer with a J-beta primer mix, a second PCR ran for about 6 to 12 cycles. Each CDR3 protein gets one entry after TCRdb re-called the 5' RACE reads with MiXCR. This table holds around 2 million distinct CDR3 sequences, more than 35% found once. Material: blood. These receptors were obtained from a human donor in good health.

This clonotype was seen just once. The chain has TRBV7-9 and TRBJ1-5; D call uncertain. Germline assignment: CDR1 SEHNR and CDR2 FQNEAQ (reference sequence). The CDR3 is made up of 13 amino acids. V lost 1 base to trimming and J lost 11 bases, with 12 bases between them. CDR3 sequence: CASSLGESLSQHF. The CDR3 DNA reads TGTGCCAGCAGCTTAGGTGAATCCCTGTCCCAGCATTTT.

V gene TRBV18 combines with J gene TRBJ2-1; D possibly corresponds to TRBD1 (6 bases). Trimming stripped 6 bases from V and 7 bases from J, with 16 bases between. CDR1 and CDR2 from the germline V gene are KGHSH and LQKENI. This CDR3 region has 14 residues. The CDR3 coding sequence is TGTGCCAGCTCCAGGGGAAACGGTTTAAATGAGCAGTTCTTC. It encodes CASSRGNGLNEQFF.

This clonotype was seen more than once but under ten times. The rearrangement links TRBV10-3 to TRBJ2-5, with 8 bases matching TRBD2. J lost 4 bases, V lost 6 bases, and 7 bases had no gene match. CDR1 is ENHRY and CDR2 is SYGVKD in the germline V gene. This CDR3 spans 14 amino acids. The CDR3 nucleotides read TGTGCCATCAGCCCGGGGGGGTACGGAGAGACCCAGTACTTC. Amino acids: CAISPGGYGETQYF.

V and J are TRBV15 and TRBJ1-1; unclear D gene. V shed 5 bases and J shed 2 bases, with 9 bases lying between them. This CDR3 region has 13 residues. CDR1 and CDR2 (germline): LNHNV, YYDKDF (reference sequence). CDR3 nucleotides: TGTGCCACCAGCGGGAGACAAAACACTGAAGCTTTCTTT. Encoded protein: CATSGRQNTEAFF.

The genes are TRBV29-1 and TRBJ1-5; 10 bases align to TRBD1. The CDR3 contains 15 residues. V dropped 6 bases and J dropped 0; count of bases not matched to a gene: 5. Germline values: CDR1 SQVTM, CDR2 ANQGSEA. The CDR3: CSVTTGGLSNQPQHF. In DNA form, the CDR3 reads TGCAGCGTCACGACAGGGGGCCTTAGCAATCAGCCCCAGCATTTT.

Of note for this clonotype: Just one base apart from a much larger clone, this may be a read error. V is TRBV7-9 and J is TRBJ2-1; TRBD1 might be the D (6 bases). The CDR3 has 15 amino acids. Looked up from germline, CDR1 is SEHNR and CDR2 is FQNEAQ (reference sequence). This CDR3 reads CAGSANRASYNEQFF. CDR3 coding DNA: TGTGCCGGCAGCGCGAACAGGGCGTCCTACAATGAGCAGTTCTTC.

This sequence joins TRBV15 and TRBJ1-1; D remains unclear. CDR3 length: 13 residues. With 8 bases removed from V and 0 bases from J, the gap between germline ends came to 10 bases. The germline V gene has CDR1 LNHNV and CDR2 YYDKDF (reference sequence). CDR3: CATSPDLNTEAFF. The CDR3 DNA is TGTGCCACCTCCCCTGATTTGAACACTGAAGCTTTCTTT.

This clonotype has just a few counts. The chain has TRBV20-1 and TRBJ1-4; D may be TRBD1 (5 bases). The V gene lost 6 bases and the J gene lost 7 bases, with 15 bases spanning the gap. CDR1 and CDR2 (germline): DFQATT, SNEGSKA (reference sequence). CDR3 length: 13 amino acids. The CDR3 DNA sequence: TGCAGTGCCCCCGGAGAGGGGAGTGAAAAACTGTTTTTT. It is translated as CSAPGEGSEKLFF.

V gene TRBV24-1 combines with J gene TRBJ2-7; D might be TRBD2 (6 bases). V was clipped by 5 bases and J by 3 bases, with 16 bases between them. The CDR3 runs to 15 residues. Germline V gene lookup returns CDR1 KGHDR and CDR2 SFDVKD. The CDR3 nucleotides are TGTGCCACCAGTGGAGGCAGGCGGAGGGACTACGAGCAGTACTTC. It specifies CATSGGRRRDYEQYF.

The chain couples TRBV29-1 to TRBJ1-2; D perhaps matches TRBD1 (5 bases). From germline, CDR1 is SQVTM and CDR2 ANQGSEA. The CDR3 loop spans 14 amino acids. Trimming removed 7 bases at V and 7 bases at J, with 22 bases between. The CDR3 spells CSGDVAGQGGGYTF. In nucleotides, the CDR3 is TGCAGCGGCGACGTCGCTGGACAAGGCGGTGGCTACACCTTC.

V is TRBV7-3 and J is TRBJ2-1, with D tentatively TRBD1 (6 bases). Germline CDR1 reads SGHTA; CDR2 reads FQGTGA. This CDR3 spans 17 amino acids. The V end was cut by 2 bases, the J end by 0 bases, with 14 bases between. The CDR3 reads CASSLLGQGSSYNEQFF. CDR3 DNA: TGTGCCAGCAGCTTATTGGGTCAGGGGAGCTCCTACAATGAGCAGTTCTTC.

Notes on this clonotype: A junction boundary mismatches the germline segment, possibly from a read error. V is TRBV5-1 and J is TRBJ1-6, with no clear D. The CDR3 consists of 13 residues. From germline, CDR1 is SGHRS and CDR2 YFSETQ. The CDR3 sequence is CASSDSYNSPPHF. The CDR3 DNA is TGCGCCAGCAGTGATTCCTATAATTCACCCCCCCACTTT.

This clonotype came up once. A single base separates this from a much larger clone, so it may be a read error. V and J are TRBV7-9 and TRBJ2-5, with D tentatively TRBD1 or TRBD2 (5 bases each). Trimming removed 5 bases from V and 5 bases from J, with 12 bases in between. There are 13 residues in the CDR3. CDR1 SEHNR and CDR2 FQNEAQ come from the germline V gene (reference sequence). The CDR3 region has the DNA TGTGCCAGCAGCGCTAGCCCAGGGGAGACCCAGTACTTC. This codes for CASSASPGETQYF.

This clonotype was observed a handful of times. This chain links TRBV29-1 with TRBJ1-2, with D unresolved. Trimming stripped 3 bases from V and 4 bases from J, with 6 bases between. Germline V gene sequence: CDR1 SQVTM, CDR2 ANQGSEA. The CDR3 is 11 residues long. The CDR3 DNA reads TGCAGCGTTGATAGCCGCTATGGCTACACCTTC. Amino acid sequence: CSVDSRYGYTF.

This clonotype was seen only a few times. The chain combines TRBV12-3 or TRBV12-4 with TRBJ1-2, with 9 positions matching TRBD1. V trimming: 6 bases; J trimming: 4 bases; junction bases outside the gene matches: 15. The CDR3 contains 17 residues. Here the CDR3 reads CASSRYRDRAYSYGYTF. CDR3 coding DNA: TGTGCCAGCAGCCGTTACCGGGACAGGGCCTACAGCTATGGCTACACCTTC.

The table lists this clonotype with many counts. This chain links TRBV20-1 with TRBJ2-1; 9 bases agree with TRBD1. CDR3 length: 15 residues. Germline-derived CDR1 and CDR2 are DFQATT and SNEGSKA (reference sequence). With 0 bases clipped from V and 5 bases from J, the junction kept 5 bases outside the gene matches. The CDR3 bases are TGCAGTGCTAGAGAAGGGGACAGGGACCACAATGAGCAGTTCTTC. Translation: CSAREGDRDHNEQFF.

The sample holds a few counts of this clonotype. The chain uses TRBV5-1 and TRBJ2-7; TRBD1 agrees at 7 bases. This CDR3 has 15 amino acids. The germline V gene has CDR1 SGHRS and CDR2 YFSETQ. After removal of 4 bases from V and 3 bases from J, the junction contained 10 bases not matched to a gene. CDR3 DNA sequence: TGCGCCAGCAGCCCGGGACAGTCAAATTTCTACGAGCAGTACTTC. Its translation is CASSPGQSNFYEQYF. Supplemented by reference TRBV5-1 and TRBJ2-7, the full variable domain reads KAGVTQTPRYLIKTRGQQVTLSCSPISGHRSVSWYQQTPGQGLQFLFEYFSETQRNKGNFPGRFSGRQFSNSRSEMNVSTLELGDSALYLCASSPGQSNFYEQYFGPGTRLTVT.

Only a few counts were recorded for this clonotype. This chain connects TRBV20-1 to TRBJ2-3; D uncertain. Germline CDR1 is DFQATT and CDR2 is SNEGSKA (reference sequence). The CDR3 sequence is 15 residues long. V was clipped by 6 bases and J by 3 bases, with 19 bases between them. The CDR3 region is CSALPWVGKTDTQYF. Here the CDR3 DNA reads TGCAGTGCCCTCCCATGGGTGGGGAAGACAGATACGCAGTATTTT.

The chain employs TRBV10-3 and TRBJ2-3, with 8 bases lining up with TRBD2. CDR3 size: 15 residues. CDR1 ENHRY and CDR2 SYGVKD come from the germline V gene. V trimming: 3 bases; J trimming: 10 bases; junction bases outside the gene matches: 12. The CDR3 nucleotides are TGTGCCATCAGTGATAGTAACGGGGGGGCCCTGGCGCAGTATTTT. It is translated as CAISDSNGGALAQYF.

As concerns this clonotype: The junction and the germline gene differ at one end; a read error may be behind it. In DNA form, the CDR3 reads TGTGCCTGCAGCCCCAGGGGGCTTGATGGCTACACCTTC. Encoded protein: CACSPRGLDGYTF. The chain links TRBV12-3 or TRBV12-4 to TRBJ1-2; 8 positions match TRBD1. The CDR3 spans 13 residues.

A remark on this clonotype: This sequence may be a read error, since a much larger clone differs from it by one base. J is TRBJ2-5 and V is TRBV28, with 8 nucleotides matching TRBD1. The J call may not be correct, given that the DNA end is closer to TRBJ2-7. The length of the CDR3 is 15 residues. CDR1 is MDHEN and CDR2 is SYDVKM in the germline V gene. The CDR3 reads CAGSLPGTGNYEQYF. CDR3 DNA: TGTGCCGGCAGCCTGCCTGGGACAGGCAACTACGAGCAGTACTTC.

In this sample, this clonotype turned up a few times. The chain combines TRBV6-2 or TRBV6-3 with TRBJ2-2; 7 bases match TRBD2. Germline assignment: CDR1 MNHEY and CDR2 SVGEGT. The CDR3 length is 18 residues. J gave up 1 base and V 6 bases, and 14 bases lay outside the gene matches. This chain's CDR3 is CASSPPGGLDWNTGELFF. In DNA, the CDR3 is TGTGCCAGCAGCCCTCCGGGGGGACTCGACTGGAACACCGGGGAGCTGTTTTTT.

This clonotype occurred many times. J is TRBJ2-1 and V is TRBV12-3 or TRBV12-4; no clear D gene. Trimming left V 3 bases short and J 0 bases short, with 3 bases between. The CDR3 spans 13 residues. Here the CDR3 DNA reads TGTGCCAGCAGTTTTAGCTCCTACAATGAGCAGTTCTTC. Protein: CASSFSSYNEQFF.

The chain uses TRBV4-3 and TRBJ2-1; 9 bases match TRBD2. There are 18 residues in the CDR3. Germline V gives CDR1 LGHNA, CDR2 YSLEER. Germline trimming cut 1 base from V and 4 bases from J; bases unmatched to any gene: 11. In nucleotides, the CDR3 is TGCGCCAGCAGCCAAGTGGGAGGGAGCGGGGGGCTGTACAATGAGCAGTTCTTC. It translates to CASSQVGGSGGLYNEQFF.

The rearrangement links TRBV3-1 to TRBJ2-5; D is undetermined. The germline gives CDR1 LGHDT, CDR2 YNNKEL (reference sequence). V was pared by 9 bases and J by 3 bases, with 8 bases between. The CDR3 contains 11 residues. The CDR3 here is CARGWKETQYF. The CDR3 coding sequence is TGTGCCAGGGGGTGGAAAGAGACCCAGTACTTC.

The chain carries TRBV4-2 and TRBJ2-1; D is ambiguous. V was pared by 1 base and J by 2 bases, with 9 bases between. Germline CDR1 LGHNA, CDR2 YNFKEQ. This CDR3 has 15 amino acids. The CDR3 loop is CASSQALNPYNEQFF. In nucleotides, the CDR3 is TGTGCCAGCAGCCAAGCACTAAACCCCTACAATGAGCAGTTCTTC.

The chain uses TRBV30 and TRBJ2-6; maybe TRBD1 (6 bases). There are 16 residues in the CDR3. Germline V gene sequence: CDR1 GTSNPN, CDR2 SVGIG (reference sequence). V dropped 3 bases and J dropped 3 bases, with 15 bases sitting between them. For the CDR3, the DNA is TGTGCCTGGAGGGGGGCTGGTGTCTTTGGGGCCAACGTCCTGACTTTC. It is translated as CAWRGAGVFGANVLTF.

The V gene is TRBV5-5, the J gene TRBJ2-3; 7 bases are a match to TRBD2. The ends lost 3 bases at V and 4 bases at J; junction bases unmatched: 11. This CDR3 region has 16 residues. Germline lookup yields CDR1 SGHKS and CDR2 YYEKEE (reference sequence). CDR3 nucleotide sequence: TGTGCCAGCAGCTACTGGACTAGTTCATCGTCAGATACGCAGTATTTT. Residues: CASSYWTSSSSDTQYF.